This T cell receptor (beta chain) originates from a study of T-cell reconstitution after alpha-beta-depleted transplantation in children. This clonotype was seen repeatedly, ten times or more. Its antigen is not known. Study-level findings and limits: The origin of alpha-beta T cells about two months after transplant was reportedly several hundred expanded graft clones. Newly made T cells mostly supplied T-cell counts and diversity one year after transplant.

The CDR3 length is 13 residues. V lost 5 bases and J lost 7, with 11 bases in between. Germline V gene data show CDR1 as SEHNR and CDR2 as FQNEAQ (reference sequence). Preparation of the TCRbeta library used unique molecular identifiers. TCRdb processed the PCR reads anew with MiXCR; each CDR3 protein has one entry. The repertoire holds approximately 290,000 distinct CDR3 sequences, 9.5% to 13% seen once, with around 22% in the top ten. The input for sequencing was peripheral blood, taken 180 days after TCRalphabeta/CD19-depleted stem cell transplant. The TCR comes from a male patient aged 2-10 years who had a stem cell transplant for chronic granulomatous disease, so the T cells may come from the graft donor. The rearrangement links TRBV7-9 to TRBJ1-4; D is uncertain. In nucleotides, the CDR3 is TGTGCCAGCAGCCCCGGCGGGCCTGAAAAACTGTTTTTT. Translation gives CASSPGGPEKLFF.